The 2 T cell receptor beta chains in this list originate from one sample, sequenced in a study of blood T cell repertoires in COVID-19. Profiled with immunoSEQ multiplex PCR; TCRdb holds only in-frame clones, not every one. In the table there are 450,000 to 500,000 clones, roughly 88% of which are singletons. The sequenced material came from peripheral blood. Receptors originate from a human donor in a cohort sampled during active COVID-19.

The chain employs TRBV5-5 and TRBJ1-5; D is possibly TRBD1 (6 bases). V gave up 0 bases and J gave up 1 base, with 11 bases separating them. The CDR3 runs 16 residues. CDR1 is SGHKS and CDR2 is YYEKEE in the germline V gene (reference sequence). CDR3 amino acids: CASSLAAGASNQPQHF. The CDR3 DNA is TGTGCCAGCAGCTTGGCCGCAGGGGCGAGCAATCAGCCCCAGCATTTT.

The chain recombines TRBV27 with TRBJ2-1, with D tentatively TRBD2 (5 bases). Trimming removed 6 bases at V and 0 bases at J, with 12 bases between. The germline V gene has CDR1 MNHEY and CDR2 SMNVEV (reference sequence). The CDR3 runs 15 residues. The CDR3 sequence: CASSPRGSSYNEQFF. CDR3 nucleotides: TGTGCCAGCAGCCCCCGGGGTAGCTCCTACAATGAGCAGTTCTTC.